This TCR beta chain is drawn from a study of CD8 T cells in Susac syndrome. Random hexamers served to reverse transcribe roughly 0.45 to 1 ug RNA. The amplification used immunoSEQ multiplex PCR on TCR beta CDR3; it spanned 54 Vbeta and 13 Jbeta. In TCRdb, the immunoSEQ multiplex PCR reads were re-called with MiXCR into one record per CDR3 protein. This table holds some 180,000 distinct CDR3 sequences, over 85% found once. The study sequenced TCR beta in blood CD8+ and CD4+ T cells. Unmatched junction bases numbered 3, after V lost 4 bases and J lost 1 base. In germline, CDR1 is MNHEY, CDR2 SVGAGI. This CDR3 has 15 residues.

The sequence was obtained from a human donor in good health. This sequence joins TRBV6-5 and TRBJ2-2; 7 bases align to TRBD2. The sample consisted of CD4+ T cells from PBMCs. Written as DNA, the CDR3 is TGTGCCAGCAGTTCGGGACTACTGAACACCGGGGAGCTGTTTTTT. Encoded protein: CASSSGLLNTGELFF.